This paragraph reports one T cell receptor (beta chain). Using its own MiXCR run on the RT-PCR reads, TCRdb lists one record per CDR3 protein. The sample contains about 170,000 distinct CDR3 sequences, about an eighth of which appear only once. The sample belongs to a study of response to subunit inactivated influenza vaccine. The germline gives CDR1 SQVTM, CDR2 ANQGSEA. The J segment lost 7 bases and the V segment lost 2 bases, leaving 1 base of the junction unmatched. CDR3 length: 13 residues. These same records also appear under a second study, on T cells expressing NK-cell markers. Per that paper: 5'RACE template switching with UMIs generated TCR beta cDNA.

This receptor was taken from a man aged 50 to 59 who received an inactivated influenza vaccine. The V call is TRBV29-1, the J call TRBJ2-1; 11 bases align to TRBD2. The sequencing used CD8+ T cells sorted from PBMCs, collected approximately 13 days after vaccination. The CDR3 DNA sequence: TGCAGCGTTGAATCTAGCGGGAGGAATGAGCAGTTCTTC. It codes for CSVESSGRNEQFF.